This TCR beta chain was recovered during a study of blood T cells in healthy people across ages. Study observations and caveats: Roughly linearly, TCR beta diversity per million T cells fell as age increased. Possibly confounding the expanded clonotype changes was the fact that donor CMV status was unknown.

Primed by a sample-barcoded 5' primer and a J-beta primer mix, a second PCR proceeded for roughly 7 to 12 cycles. TCRdb itself ran the 5' RACE reads through MiXCR, one entry per CDR3 protein. The sample yields approximately 810,000 distinct CDR3 sequences, about 34% seen once. To note about this clonotype: Its specificity is unknown.

Trimming left V 4 bases short and J 12 bases short, with 12 bases between. CDR3 size: 11 residues. This chain joins TRBV12-3 or TRBV12-4 and TRBJ2-5; a possible D gene is TRBD1 (5 bases). This receptor was obtained from a man aged 18 to 29 in good health. Sequenced: blood. The CDR3 protein is CASSSGIPKYF. CDR3 DNA sequence: TGTGCCAGCAGTTCAGGGATCCCGAAGTACTTC.